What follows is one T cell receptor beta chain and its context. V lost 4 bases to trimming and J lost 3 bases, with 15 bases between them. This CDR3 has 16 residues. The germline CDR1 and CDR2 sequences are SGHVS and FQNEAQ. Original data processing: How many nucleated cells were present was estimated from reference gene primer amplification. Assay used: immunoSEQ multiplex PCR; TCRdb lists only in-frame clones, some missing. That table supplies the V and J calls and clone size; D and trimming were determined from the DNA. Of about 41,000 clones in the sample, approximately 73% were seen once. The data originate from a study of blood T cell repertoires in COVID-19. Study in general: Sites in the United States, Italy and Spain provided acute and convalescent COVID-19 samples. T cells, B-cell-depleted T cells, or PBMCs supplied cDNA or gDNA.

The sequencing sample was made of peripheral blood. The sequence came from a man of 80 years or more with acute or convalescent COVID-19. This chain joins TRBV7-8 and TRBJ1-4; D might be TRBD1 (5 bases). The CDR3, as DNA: TGTGCCAGCAGCTCGACAGAGTTGGGTTCTAATGAAAAACTGTTTTTT. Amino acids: CASSSTELGSNEKLFF.